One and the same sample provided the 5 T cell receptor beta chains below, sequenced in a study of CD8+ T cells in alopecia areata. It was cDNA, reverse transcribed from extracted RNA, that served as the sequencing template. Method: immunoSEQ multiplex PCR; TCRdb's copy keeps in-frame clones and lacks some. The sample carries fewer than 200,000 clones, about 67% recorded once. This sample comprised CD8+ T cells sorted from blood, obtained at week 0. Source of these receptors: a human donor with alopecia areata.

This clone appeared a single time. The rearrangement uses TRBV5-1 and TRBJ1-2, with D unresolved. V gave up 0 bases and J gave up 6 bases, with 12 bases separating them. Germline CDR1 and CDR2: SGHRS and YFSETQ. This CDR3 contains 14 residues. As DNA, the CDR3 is TGCGCCAGCAGCTTGGTTCCAGAATACGATGGCTACACCTTC. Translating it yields CASSLVPEYDGYTF.

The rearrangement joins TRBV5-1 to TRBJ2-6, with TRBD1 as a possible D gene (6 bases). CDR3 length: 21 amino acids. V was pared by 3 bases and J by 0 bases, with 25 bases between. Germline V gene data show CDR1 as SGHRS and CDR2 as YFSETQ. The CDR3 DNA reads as TGCGCCAGCAGCTGGGGGACATTACGCGATACCCTTGTCTCTGGGGCCAACGTCCTGACTTTC. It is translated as CASSWGTLRDTLVSGANVLTF.

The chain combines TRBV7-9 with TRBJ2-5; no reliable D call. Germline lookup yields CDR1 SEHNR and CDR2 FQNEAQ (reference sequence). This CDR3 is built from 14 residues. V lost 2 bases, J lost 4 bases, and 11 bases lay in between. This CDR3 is CASSLSRSGETQYF. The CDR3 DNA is TGTGCCAGCAGCTTATCCAGGTCGGGAGAGACCCAGTACTTC.

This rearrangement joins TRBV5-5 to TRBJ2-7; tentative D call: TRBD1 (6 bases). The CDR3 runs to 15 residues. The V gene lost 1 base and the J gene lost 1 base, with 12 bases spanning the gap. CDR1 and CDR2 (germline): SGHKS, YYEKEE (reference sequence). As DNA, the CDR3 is TGTGCCAGCAGCTTGACTTGGACAGCTTCCTACGAGCAGTACTTC. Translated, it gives CASSLTWTASYEQYF.

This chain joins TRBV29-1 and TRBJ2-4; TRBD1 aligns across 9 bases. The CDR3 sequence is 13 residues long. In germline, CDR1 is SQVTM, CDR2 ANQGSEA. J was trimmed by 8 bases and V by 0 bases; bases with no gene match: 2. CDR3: CSVEEGQGDIQYF. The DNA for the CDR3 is TGCAGCGTTGAAGAGGGACAGGGAGACATTCAGTACTTC.